This TCR beta chain was sequenced for a study of cytomegalovirus exposure and HLA in healthy donors. Sequenced by immunoSEQ multiplex PCR; TCRdb stores in-frame clones only, minus some. This sample carries roughly 250,000 clones, around nine tenths of them seen once, and the ten largest clones take around 3%. V lost 0 bases and J lost 6, with 12 bases in between. The CDR3 length is 14 residues. The genes are TRBV23-1 and TRBJ2-7; TRBD1 is a possible D gene (5 bases). TRBV23-1 is an ORF, and what it does is uncertain. Sequences were obtained from PBMCs. The TCR originated in a man aged 18 to 30 in good health and CMV-seronegative. The CDR3 DNA reads as TGCGCCAGCAGTCAATCGGCAGGGCACCGCGAGCAGTACTTC. Protein sequence: CASSQSAGHREQYF.